This TCR beta chain comes out of a study of blood T cells in healthy people across ages. Study results and caveats: Whereas aged donors had fewer naive CD4+ cells, long-lived donors had more of them and higher diversity. Per-million-T-cell TCR beta diversity fell roughly linearly with age.

In its sample, this clonotype was seen many times. Antigen: not known. For the second PCR, which ran for roughly 6 to 12 cycles, a sample-barcoded 5' primer and a J-beta primer mix were used. TCRdb reprocessed the 5' RACE reads via MiXCR and lists one record per CDR3 protein. Among about 680,000 distinct CDR3 sequences, 45% to 50% were seen once, and the ten largest hold 30% to 40%. The V gene's germline CDR1 is MNHEY and CDR2 SVGEGT. CDR3 size: 12 residues. V lost 2 bases and J 4 bases, leaving 6 bases between the germline ends. V and J are TRBV6-2 or TRBV6-3 and TRBJ2-7; D gene unclear. Sequencing was carried out using blood. The TCR originated in a woman between 55 and 75 years old in good health. CDR3 DNA sequence: TGTGCCAGCAGTTACCGCGTTTACGAGCAGTACTTC. It specifies CASSYRVYEQYF.